These T cell receptor beta chains were read from a single sample in a study of T-cell reconstitution after alpha-beta-depleted transplantation in children. From the PCR reads, TCRdb called clonotypes with MiXCR, one entry per CDR3 protein. The repertoire holds 200,000 to 250,000 distinct CDR3 sequences, with 11% as singletons. The sequences come from PBMCs, collected before TCRalphabeta/CD19-depleted stem cell transplant. These receptors were collected from a child under two years old with acute myeloid leukemia, due to receive a stem cell transplant. CDR3s include the opening cysteine and the closing phenylalanine or tryptophan. Each record gives: J gene, clone size, V gene, D gene, CDR3 DNA, CDR3 protein. D genes are given only for firm matches. Clone size is stated in some rows and not others, as once, few, many or a class when expanded.

TRBJ2-3 NA TRBV20-1 TRBD2 TGCAGTGCGCGGGGGGGACTAGCGGGAGGAGATACGCAGTATTTT CSARGGLAGGDTQYF
TRBJ1-2 many TRBV28 NA TGTGCCAGCAGTTTGGGGGGGGCGAATGGCTACACCTTC CASSLGGANGYTF
TRBJ2-5 many TRBV5-1 NA TGCGCCAGCAGCGTAATCCGCGGGGGCGAGACCCAGTACTTC CASSVIRGGETQYF
TRBJ2-7 many TRBV25-1 NA TGTGCCAGCCCCGAGCAGTACTTC CASPEQYF
TRBJ2-7 many TRBV4-2 NA TGTGCCAGCAGCCAAGACCAACTATATTACGAGCAGTACTTC CASSQDQLYYEQYF
TRBJ1-2 NA TRBV10-3 TRBD1 TGTGCCATCAGTACCTCCCGGGACAGGGGGAAAGGCTACACCTTC CAISTSRDRGKGYTF
TRBJ2-1 many TRBV20-1 TRBD2 TGCAGTGCGAGAAAAATAGCGGGGGGGGTATACAATGAGCAGTTCTTC CSARKIAGGVYNEQFF
TRBJ2-3 few TRBV20-1 TRBD1 TGCAGTGCACAGGGGGGAGATACGCAGTATTTT CSAQGGDTQYF
TRBJ2-7 many TRBV12-3/TRBV12-4 TRBD2 TGTGCCAGCAGTTTAGAGGGACTAGCTCGCGAGCAGTACTTC CASSLEGLAREQYF
TRBJ2-3 NA TRBV5-4 TRBD1 TGTGCCAGCAGCCCCCGGGACAGAAACACAGATACGCAGTATTTT CASSPRDRNTDTQYF
TRBJ1-2 many TRBV30 NA TGTGCCTGGGAGGCTGGGGGATATGGCTACACCTTC CAWEAGGYGYTF
TRBJ2-1 many TRBV24-1 TRBD2 TGTGCCACCAGTGATTCGTCGGGAGGTCTCTCCTACAATGAGCAGTTCTTC CATSDSSGGLSYNEQFF
TRBJ2-1 many TRBV7-9 TRBD2 TGTGCCAGCAGCTCCGGGACTAGCGGGATAAAGGATGAGCAGTTCTTC CASSSGTSGIKDEQFF
TRBJ2-6 many TRBV5-1 NA TGCGCCAGCAGCTTTCGAATATCTGGGGCCAACGTCCTGACTTTC CASSFRISGANVLTF
TRBJ2-7 many TRBV21-1 NA TGTGCCAGCAGCAAATCCCAACAGCGGACTGCGAACCCCCAGTACTTC CASSKSQQRTANPQYF
TRBJ2-7 many TRBV12-3/TRBV12-4 NA TGTGCCAGCAGTTTGTATACGAGCAGGGAACCCTACGAGCAGTACTTC CASSLYTSREPYEQYF
TRBJ2-5 NA TRBV28 TRBD2 TGTGCCAGCAGCCCTCAACTAGCGGGGGGGCGAACCCAGTACTTC CASSPQLAGGRTQYF
TRBJ1-6 many TRBV12-3/TRBV12-4 NA TGTGCCAGCAGTTTACAAGAAAATTCACCCCTCCACTTT CASSLQENSPLHF
TRBJ1-1 many TRBV5-1 NA TGCGCCAGCAGCTCGAACCGGGACATGAACACTGAAGCTTTCTTT CASSSNRDMNTEAFF
TRBJ1-4 NA TRBV5-4 NA TGTGCCAGCAGCCGGAAACAGACAGTCTTTCGGGAAAAACTGTTTTTT CASSRKQTVFREKLFF
TRBJ2-6 many TRBV5-1 NA TGCGCCAGCAGTGCCAGGGTCGCCTCTGGGGCCAACGTCCTGACTTTC CASSARVASGANVLTF
TRBJ2-1 many TRBV7-7 TRBD1 TGTGCCAGCAGCTTAGGGGACAGTAACAATGAGCAGTTCTTC CASSLGDSNNEQFF
TRBJ1-2 many TRBV6-2/TRBV6-3 NA TGTGCCAGCCGTGGGCGTCGGAGCTATGGCTACACCTTC CASRGRRSYGYTF
TRBJ1-2 many TRBV7-2 NA TGTGCCAGCAGCCCGGACTTTGGGGGCTACACCTTC CASSPDFGGYTF
TRBJ1-4 many TRBV20-1 NA TGCAGTGCTAGGCCAGGGAATAATGAAAAACTGTTTTTT CSARPGNNEKLFF
TRBJ2-2 many TRBV6-1 NA TGTGCCAGCAGACCGCTTCCATCGAACACCGGGGAGCTGTTTTTT CASRPLPSNTGELFF
TRBJ1-5 many TRBV11-2 NA TGTGCCAGCAGCTTAGATCGGGGTCAGCCCCAGCATTTT CASSLDRGQPQHF
TRBJ2-3 many TRBV9 NA TGTGCCAGCAACGACACACGCACAGATACGCAGTATTTT CASNDTRTDTQYF
TRBJ2-7 few TRBV7-9 TRBD2 TGTGCCAGCAGCCCGACTACTAGCGGGGGATTCTCCTACGAGCAGTACTTC CASSPTTSGGFSYEQYF
TRBJ2-5 many TRBV7-8 NA TGTGCCAGCAGCTTAGGACACCCTGACGCGACCCAGTACTTC CASSLGHPDATQYF
TRBJ1-2 many TRBV28 NA TGTGCCAGCAGTCCAGACAGTTATGGCTACACCTTC CASSPDSYGYTF
TRBJ2-1 NA TRBV18 NA TGTGCCAGCTCACGACCACAAGGGATAAGCTCCTACAATGAGCAGTTCTTC CASSRPQGISSYNEQFF
TRBJ1-3 many TRBV20-1 NA TGCAGTGCTCTCGACAGGCTAGTTGGAAACACCATATATTTT CSALDRLVGNTIYF
TRBJ1-1 many TRBV5-1 TRBD1 TGCGCCAGCAGCTCGGGACAGGGACCGAACACTGAAGCTTTCTTT CASSSGQGPNTEAFF
TRBJ2-1 NA TRBV5-1 TRBD2 TGCGCCAGCAGCTTGAGTCTAGCGGGAGGTTTCAATGAGCAGTTCTTC CASSLSLAGGFNEQFF
TRBJ1-2 few TRBV6-2/TRBV6-3 NA TGTGCCAGCAGTTACGAGGGTGGCTATGGCTACACCTTC CASSYEGGYGYTF
TRBJ1-5 many TRBV6-5 NA TGTGCCAGCAGTTTAGGCAGGGATGGTCAGCCCCAGCATTTT CASSLGRDGQPQHF
TRBJ1-1 many TRBV5-6 NA TGTGCCAGCAGCTTAGGGCAGGTTATGAACACTGAAGCTTTCTTT CASSLGQVMNTEAFF
TRBJ2-3 many TRBV28 NA TGTGCCAGCACCTCCGGGGGATTTGGGACTCTCAGCACAGATACGCAGTATTTT CASTSGGFGTLSTDTQYF
TRBJ1-1 many TRBV27 NA TGTGCCAGCACCCCTCCTAGAGGGGCTGAAGCTTTCTTT CASTPPRGAEAFF
TRBJ2-1 many TRBV11-2 TRBD2 TGTGCCAGCAGCCCACTTAGCGGGAGGGCCCATGAGCAGTTCTTC CASSPLSGRAHEQFF
TRBJ1-2 many TRBV7-2 NA TGTGCCAGCAGACCAAGTTTCTATGGCTACACCTTC CASRPSFYGYTF
TRBJ2-2 many TRBV10-3 NA TGTGCCATCAGCAATGGCCCAACGAACACCGGGGAGCTGTTTTTT CAISNGPTNTGELFF
TRBJ1-4 many TRBV25-1 TRBD1 TGTGCCAGCAGTGAATCCGGGACAGGGAATGAAAAACTGTTTTTT CASSESGTGNEKLFF
TRBJ1-4 NA TRBV4-1 NA TGCGCCAGCAGCCAAGTAGGGAGAGATACAGAAAAACTGTTTTTT CASSQVGRDTEKLFF
TRBJ2-7 few TRBV5-1 TRBD1 TGCGCCAGCAGCTTTACGGGACAGCCCTACGAGCAGTACTTC CASSFTGQPYEQYF
TRBJ2-7 few TRBV20-1 NA TGCAGTGCTAGAGATGCCTCCTACGAGCAGTACTTC CSARDASYEQYF
TRBJ2-3 many TRBV20-1 NA TGCAGTGCCGGTCAAGGGGCAACAGATACGCAGTATTTT CSAGQGATDTQYF